Included here is one TCR beta chain sequence, with context. J gave up 2 bases and V 4 bases, and 4 bases lay outside the gene matches. This CDR3 is 15 amino acids long. Germline assignment: CDR1 KGHSH and CDR2 LQKENI. Repertoires were generated with immunoSEQ multiplex PCR, while TCRdb's copy carries only in-frame clones and drops some. The profile covers about 210,000 clones, with roughly 82% appearing a single time and about 8.9% taken by the ten largest. This record comes from a study of blood T cell repertoires in COVID-19. The chain links TRBV18 to TRBJ1-5; 8 bases agree with TRBD1. The clonotype originates from a man aged 45 to 65 with active or convalescent COVID-19. The sequenced sample was peripheral blood. The CDR3 DNA follows: TGTGCCAGCTCACAAACGGGACAGGGCAATCAGCCCCAGCATTTT. The encoded protein is CASSQTGQGNQPQHF.